This entry lists 7 T cell receptor beta chains sequenced from one sample in a study of blood T cell repertoires in COVID-19. The table came from immunoSEQ multiplex PCR; TCRdb's copy has only in-frame clones and leaves some out. The table has 250,000 to 400,000 clones, approximately 87% seen once. Sequencing used peripheral blood. The receptors stem from a woman in her twenties or thirties with COVID-19, enrolled during active disease.

This sequence joins TRBV9 and TRBJ1-3; D unclear. This CDR3 region has 17 residues. Trimming removed 4 bases at V and 0 bases at J, with 17 bases between. Germline V gives CDR1 SGDLS, CDR2 YYNGEE. The CDR3 DNA is TGTGCCAGCAGCCCGAGACGCGGTGGGAGCTCTGGAAACACCATATATTTT. Its translation: CASSPRRGGSSGNTIYF.

The chain employs TRBV29-1 and TRBJ2-2; D may be TRBD1 (6 bases). V was shortened by 6 bases and J by 6 bases, with 11 bases between the two germline ends. Per the germline V gene, CDR1 is SQVTM and CDR2 is ANQGSEA. This CDR3 comprises 12 residues. The CDR3, as DNA: TGCAGCGTCGTACAGGGCGCCGGGGAGCTGTTTTTT. Translating gives CSVVQGAGELFF.

The rearrangement links TRBV7-2 to TRBJ2-7; D possibly corresponds to TRBD2 (6 bases). V lost 2 bases and J lost 3, with 8 bases in between. Germline CDR1 SGHTA, CDR2 FQGNSA. CDR3 length: 13 residues. CDR3 residues: CASSLRLVYEQYF. For the CDR3, the DNA is TGTGCCAGCAGCTTAAGACTAGTCTACGAGCAGTACTTC.

This chain uses TRBV2 with TRBJ1-6; 7 bases agree with TRBD1. The germline V gene encodes CDR1 SNHLY and CDR2 FYNNEI. This CDR3 contains 13 residues. The J segment lost 14 bases and the V segment lost 8 bases, leaving 12 bases of the junction unmatched. CDR3 sequence: CASAGTEGATLHF. As DNA, the CDR3 is TGTGCCAGCGCAGGTACGGAGGGGGCCACCCTCCACTTT.

The CDR3 nucleotides read TGTGCCAGTAGAGTATCGCTCAGTTACGGCTACACCTTC. It codes for CASRVSLSYGYTF. The rearrangement links TRBV19 to TRBJ1-2; D uncertain. The V end lost 6 bases, the J end lost 8 bases, and 16 bases lay between the germline ends. The CDR3 is 13 amino acids. Germline CDR1 reads LNHDA; CDR2 reads SQIVND (reference sequence).

V and J are TRBV6-6 and TRBJ2-1, with a possible D match to TRBD1 (5 bases). Germline V gene lookup returns CDR1 MNHNY and CDR2 SVGAGI (reference sequence). V dropped 5 bases and J dropped 3 bases, with 23 bases sitting between them. The CDR3 extends over 18 amino acids. The CDR3 here is CASSPLRKGRAHYNEQFF. CDR3 in DNA: TGTGCCAGCAGTCCTCTTCGGAAAGGCAGGGCCCACTACAATGAGCAGTTCTTC.

The chain uses TRBV30 and TRBJ2-7, with 7 bases that match TRBD2. The CDR3 runs 12 residues. Germline CDR1 GTSNPN, CDR2 SVGIG (reference sequence). V gave up 4 bases and J gave up 7 bases; unmatched junction bases: 7. CDR3 nucleotides: TGTGCCTGGACCCAGAGGGGAGGGGAGCAGTACTTC. This sequence encodes CAWTQRGGEQYF.